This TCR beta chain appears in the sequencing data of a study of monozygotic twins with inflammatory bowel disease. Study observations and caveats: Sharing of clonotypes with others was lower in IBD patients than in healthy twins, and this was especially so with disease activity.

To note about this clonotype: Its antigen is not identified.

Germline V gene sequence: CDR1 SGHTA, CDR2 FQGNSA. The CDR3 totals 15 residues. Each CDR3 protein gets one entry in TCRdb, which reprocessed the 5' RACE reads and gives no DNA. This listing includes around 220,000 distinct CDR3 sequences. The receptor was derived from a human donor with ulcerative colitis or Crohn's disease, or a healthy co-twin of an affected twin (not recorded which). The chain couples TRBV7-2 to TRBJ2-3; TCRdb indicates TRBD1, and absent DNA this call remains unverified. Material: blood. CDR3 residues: CASSFDPGSGDTQYF.